A selection of T cell receptor beta chains follows, all from one sample in a study of naive and memory T cell subsets. A single record per CDR3 protein comes from TCRdb applying MiXCR to the UMI-ligation and nested PCR reads. The table records around 160,000 distinct CDR3 sequences, more than 15% of them present only once. The material sequenced was naive CD4+ T cells from blood. Receptors originate from a human donor in good health. CDR3s include the opening cysteine and the closing phenylalanine or tryptophan. The D gene is left open where the match is weak. Size is omitted from some rows. Given values are once, few, many or a class for expanded clones.

cdr3_nt	cdr3_aa	clone_size	d_call	v_call	j_call	cdr3_length
TGTGCCAGCAGCACCCTGGCGTCGGATACGCAGTATTTT	CASSTLASDTQYF	-	-	TRBV28	TRBJ2-3	13
TGTGCCAGCTCACCAGGACGAGAGACCCAGTACTTC	CASSPGRETQYF	-	-	TRBV18	TRBJ2-5	12
TGTGCCAGTAGTATGGGGATTTATGGCTACACCTTC	CASSMGIYGYTF	-	-	TRBV19	TRBJ1-2	12
TGTGCCAGCATAAACTCTCAGGGGGCGCCGGGAAGAGAGCAGTTCTTC	CASINSQGAPGREQFF	-	TRBD1	TRBV28	TRBJ2-1	16
TGCAGCGTCGGGGGGGCGGGTTCCTACAATGAGCAGTTCTTC	CSVGGAGSYNEQFF	many	TRBD2	TRBV29-1	TRBJ2-1	14
TGTGCCAGCAGTCCAGGACAGGGTTCGAATAATTCACCCCTCCACTTT	CASSPGQGSNNSPLHF	-	TRBD1	TRBV12-3/TRBV12-4	TRBJ1-6	16
TGTGCCAGCAGTTACCCGCAGAACTACGAGCAGTACTTC	CASSYPQNYEQYF	-	-	TRBV6-6	TRBJ2-7	13
TGTGCCACTAGGGCCATAGCGGGCCTAGAGCATGAGCAGTTCTTC	CATRAIAGLEHEQFF	-	TRBD2	TRBV10-3	TRBJ2-1	15
TGTGCCAGCAGCCACCTGGGTCCCTACGAGCAGTACTTC	CASSHLGPYEQYF	few	-	TRBV3-1	TRBJ2-7	13
TGTGCCAGCTCACCAACCATGGACACTGAAGCTATCTTT	CASSPTMDTEAIF	-	-	TRBV18	TRBJ1-1	13
TGTGCCAGCAGTCAGAGGGCAGGGACCAACTATGGCTACACCTTC	CASSQRAGTNYGYTF	few	-	TRBV6-6	TRBJ1-2	15
TGTGCCAGCAGTTTCCAGGGCCAAGAGACCCAGTACTTC	CASSFQGQETQYF	-	-	TRBV6-5	TRBJ2-5	13
TGTGCCATCAGTGAGTCCTCAGGGAAATATGGCTACACCTTC	CAISESSGKYGYTF	-	-	TRBV10-3	TRBJ1-2	14
TGTGCCAGCAGTGGGGTAGCGGGAGTAGAACCAGATACGCAGTATTTT	CASSGVAGVEPDTQYF	-	TRBD2	TRBV27	TRBJ2-3	16
TGTGCCAGCACCAAACAGGGGGCAGGGGACACTGAAGCTTTCTTT	CASTKQGAGDTEAFF	many	TRBD1	TRBV5-6	TRBJ1-1	15
TGCGCCAGCAGCTTGGAGGTGACCTCCTACAATGAGCAGTTCTTC	CASSLEVTSYNEQFF	-	-	TRBV5-1	TRBJ2-1	15
TGTGCCAGCAGCCCCGGACAGTGCGTCCAAGAGACCCAGTACTTC	CASSPGQCVQETQYF	-	-	TRBV12-3/TRBV12-4	TRBJ2-5	15
TGTGCCAGCAGTTTCCCCCAGGGCTATGGCTACACCTTC	CASSFPQGYGYTF	-	-	TRBV12-3/TRBV12-4	TRBJ1-2	13
TGTGCCATAGGGACAGGGGGAACGAGGCCGGGGACCTACGAGCAGTACTTC	CAIGTGGTRPGTYEQYF	-	TRBD1	TRBV10-3	TRBJ2-7	17
TGTGCCAGCAGCCCCGGACAGGGGGCCCGTTCACCCCTCCACTTT	CASSPGQGARSPLHF	-	TRBD1	TRBV14	TRBJ1-6	15
TGTGCCAGCAGCTTTGACAGATTGGGGTATGGCTACACCTTC	CASSFDRLGYGYTF	few	-	TRBV7-2	TRBJ1-2	14
TGTGCCAGCAGGTGGGACCGCTACAGCGAGCAGTACTTC	CASRWDRYSEQYF	few	-	TRBV27	TRBJ2-7	13
TGTGCCAGCAGCTTAGACCCGGGACGGACCTACGAGCAGTACTTC	CASSLDPGRTYEQYF	few	-	TRBV7-8	TRBJ2-7	15
TGCAGTGCTAGGGGAGATGGGTTGGCGGGGACTGAAGCTTTCTTT	CSARGDGLAGTEAFF	-	-	TRBV20-1	TRBJ1-1	15
TGTGCCAGCATGGGGGACGAAGAGACCCAGTACTTC	CASMGDEETQYF	few	-	TRBV2	TRBJ2-5	12
TGTGCCACCAGCAGAGATACAGGGGGAGTGAGCGGCTACACCTTC	CATSRDTGGVSGYTF	few	TRBD1	TRBV15	TRBJ1-2	15
TGTGCCACCTCCGGGGCCACCGGCGACCCTCGAGAGACCCAGTACTTC	CATSGATGDPRETQYF	-	-	TRBV10-3	TRBJ2-5	16
TGTGCCAGCAGGCGGTTATTGGGCCGCCGGCGGGAGACCCAGTACTTC	CASRRLLGRRRETQYF	-	-	TRBV6-6	TRBJ2-5	16
TGCAGTGCTAGAGACCCACCGGGCTACGAGCAGTACTTC	CSARDPPGYEQYF	few	-	TRBV20-1	TRBJ2-7	13
TGTGCCAGCATATTCGATGTTGCAGCCGGGGAGCTGTTTTTT	CASIFDVAAGELFF	few	-	TRBV2	TRBJ2-2	14
TGCAGCGTTGGGCGGTCGACAGGGGCCGTGGAAAAACTGTTTTTT	CSVGRSTGAVEKLFF	-	TRBD1	TRBV29-1	TRBJ1-4	15
TGTGCCACCAGTGATTTCGGTCTGGGAGGAGCCTACAATGAGCAGTTCTTC	CATSDFGLGGAYNEQFF	few	-	TRBV24-1	TRBJ2-1	17
TGCAGCGTCGGGACAGGGGAAGAGACCCAGTACTTC	CSVGTGEETQYF	many	TRBD1	TRBV29-1	TRBJ2-5	12
TGTGCCAGCAGTTCACAAGGGCCGCGCAATCAGCCCCAGCATTTT	CASSSQGPRNQPQHF	few	-	TRBV28	TRBJ1-5	15
TGTGCCAGCAGAAGGGACAGGAGGAACTATGGCTACACCTTC	CASRRDRRNYGYTF	few	TRBD1	TRBV6-5	TRBJ1-2	14
TGCAGCGCCCCGAGCCGAGCCGGGACCTGGAATGAGCAGTTCTTC	CSAPSRAGTWNEQFF	few	-	TRBV29-1	TRBJ2-1	15
TGCGCCAGCAGCCAAGACAGTAGTCAGCCCCAGCATTTT	CASSQDSSQPQHF	few	-	TRBV4-3	TRBJ1-5	13
TGCGCCAGCAGCCCTGGGACTAATGAAAAACTGTTTTTT	CASSPGTNEKLFF	-	-	TRBV5-1	TRBJ1-4	13
TGCAGCGGCGGGACCGGCTACGAGCAGTACTTC	CSGGTGYEQYF	few	-	TRBV29-1	TRBJ2-7	11
TGTGCCAGCAGCCAAGGGGACCGACTGAACACTGAAGCTTTCTTT	CASSQGDRLNTEAFF	-	-	TRBV3-1	TRBJ1-1	15
TGTGCCAGTAGTAAGTTATGGGGGATCGGTATGAACACTGAAGCTTTCTTT	CASSKLWGIGMNTEAFF	few	-	TRBV19	TRBJ1-1	17